This T cell receptor beta chain came from a study of T cells after yellow fever vaccination. As for the study in general: Those fractions that held only low numbers of cells were prepared using the SMART-Seq v4 Ultra Low Input RNA kit. Findings and limits, study-wide: Researchers cautioned that FACS-sorted repertoires could harbor abundant clonotypes contaminating from the bulk population. Most clones from primary vaccination were detected again post-booster (96% CD4, around 90% CD8).

Germline V CDR1 and CDR2: LNHNV, YYDKDF (reference sequence). The length of the CDR3 is 15 residues. V was trimmed by 1 base and J by 4 bases, leaving 13 bases between them. In its sample, this clonotype was seen a few times. Its antigen is not identified. Template switching by 5'RACE produced TCR cDNA, adding a universal primer site and UMIs. TCRdb passed the 5' RACE reads through MiXCR, listing each CDR3 protein once. The table records 450,000 to 550,000 distinct CDR3 sequences, 20% to 25% of them present only once. Sequenced here: PBMCs, sampled 21 days after the first yellow fever vaccination. The sequence derives from a man aged 18 to 29 who received the YFV17D yellow fever vaccine. The chain employs TRBV15 and TRBJ1-1; maybe TRBD1 (6 bases). In DNA form, the CDR3 reads TGTGCCACCAGCAGAGCTAGGGGGGGCGGCACTGAAGCTTTCTTT. Encoded protein: CATSRARGGGTEAFF.